The sequence of this T cell receptor beta chain was determined in a study of technical replicates of blood from a handful of donors (dated by TCRdb to the late 2010s). Concerning this clone: The target of this receptor is not known. Base qualities are not provided; no much larger clone lies one nucleotide away.

Libraries were built with the immunoSEQ multiplex PCR assay. TCRdb took this table from immuneACCESS and kept in-frame rearrangements with V and J called. Such tables lack part of the clones; where checked against another copy, unresolved V genes explain under half of the gap, and the rest is unexplained. Here the sample has fewer than 90,000 clones; around 94% occur a single time. The top ten constitute approximately 0.25% of the sample. This receptor was identified in a human donor in good health. Sequenced material: T cells isolated from PBMCs.

The sequence in DNA is TGCGCCAGCTCGGTAGATGGAAACACCATATATTTT. The resulting protein is CASSVDGNTIYF. This chain is built from TRBV10-1 and TRBJ1-3; the D gene lacks a confident call. V and J lose 8 bases and 3 bases, and a span of 8 bases separates them. Based on the germline V gene (reference sequence), the CDR1 and CDR2 sequences are WNHNN and SYGVQD. The CDR3 spans 12 residues, from the cysteine through the phenylalanine. The DNA shown is the 36-base CDR3, in frame from base 1.